Listed below are T cell receptor beta chains from one sample, sequenced in a study of cytomegalovirus exposure and HLA in healthy donors. Profiling relied on immunoSEQ multiplex PCR, and the TCRdb table lists in-frame clones only, not all of them. The sample records tens of thousands of clones, 86% being singletons. The sample was PBMCs. Source of these receptors: a man under 40 in good health and CMV-seropositive. The CDR3 runs from the conserved cysteine through the conserved F or W. The D gene is left open where the match is weak. Only part of the rows carry a size: once, few, many, or a class if the clone is expanded.

clone_size: -; v_call: TRBV7-2; j_call: TRBJ2-4; d_call: TRBD1; cdr3_aa: CASSRKGAPDIQYF; cdr3_nt: TGTGCCAGCAGCAGAAAGGGGGCGCCGGACATTCAGTACTTC
clone_size: -; v_call: TRBV7-6; j_call: TRBJ2-5; d_call: -; cdr3_aa: CASSLWESQETQYF; cdr3_nt: TGTGCCAGCAGCTTATGGGAGAGTCAAGAGACCCAGTACTTC
clone_size: -; v_call: TRBV30; j_call: TRBJ1-1; d_call: -; cdr3_aa: CAWIKNRITEAFF; cdr3_nt: TGTGCCTGGATTAAAAACAGGATCACTGAAGCTTTCTTT
clone_size: -; v_call: TRBV18; j_call: TRBJ2-6; d_call: -; cdr3_aa: CASSDKAYSGANVLTF; cdr3_nt: TGTGCCAGCTCTGACAAGGCGTACTCTGGGGCCAACGTCCTGACTTTC
clone_size: few; v_call: TRBV4-1; j_call: TRBJ1-2; d_call: TRBD1; cdr3_aa: CASSQGGQGKLYGYTF; cdr3_nt: TGCGCCAGCAGCCAAGGGGGACAGGGGAAACTCTATGGCTACACCTTC
clone_size: -; v_call: TRBV6-1; j_call: TRBJ2-1; d_call: TRBD2; cdr3_aa: CAAGLDWGNEQFF; cdr3_nt: TGTGCCGCCGGACTAGACTGGGGCAATGAGCAGTTCTTC
clone_size: -; v_call: TRBV28; j_call: TRBJ2-5; d_call: -; cdr3_aa: CASSRLTTGEETQYF; cdr3_nt: TGTGCCAGCAGTCGGCTCACCACAGGAGAAGAGACCCAGTACTTC
clone_size: -; v_call: TRBV6-4; j_call: TRBJ2-1; d_call: TRBD2; cdr3_aa: CASSLAGGPSEQFF; cdr3_nt: TGTGCCAGCAGTCTAGCGGGAGGGCCGAGTGAGCAGTTCTTC
clone_size: few; v_call: TRBV27; j_call: TRBJ1-3; d_call: -; cdr3_aa: CASRPSSRGNTIYF; cdr3_nt: TGTGCCAGCAGGCCGAGCTCCAGGGGAAACACCATATATTTT
clone_size: once; v_call: TRBV28; j_call: TRBJ2-5; d_call: -; cdr3_aa: CASSFTSVQETQYF; cdr3_nt: TGTGCCAGCAGTTTTACCAGCGTGCAAGAGACCCAGTACTTC
clone_size: once; v_call: TRBV19; j_call: TRBJ2-1; d_call: TRBD2; cdr3_aa: CASSARPGLGGEQFF; cdr3_nt: TGTGCCAGTAGTGCGCGACCGGGACTAGGGGGTGAGCAGTTCTTC
clone_size: -; v_call: TRBV5-1; j_call: TRBJ2-1; d_call: TRBD2; cdr3_aa: CASSLGTSEGGEQFF; cdr3_nt: TGCGCCAGCAGCTTGGGGACTAGCGAAGGGGGAGAGCAGTTCTTC
clone_size: -; v_call: TRBV9; j_call: TRBJ2-1; d_call: TRBD2; cdr3_aa: CASSVASGSGSEQFF; cdr3_nt: TGTGCCAGCAGCGTAGCTAGCGGGAGTGGTAGTGAGCAGTTCTTC
clone_size: -; v_call: TRBV5-1; j_call: TRBJ2-3; d_call: -; cdr3_aa: CASSLRGGDGDTQYF; cdr3_nt: TGCGCCAGCAGCTTGAGGGGTGGGGATGGGGATACGCAGTATTTT